The rows below give T cell receptor beta chains drawn from one sample of a study of cytomegalovirus exposure and HLA in healthy donors. TCRdb keeps only in-frame clones here, not all; method: immunoSEQ multiplex PCR. The sample comprises tens of thousands of clones, around 97% of which are singletons, and around 1.6% rests with the top ten. The sequenced sample was PBMCs. The receptors originated from a woman between 18 and 29 years old in good health and CMV-seropositive. CDR3s include the opening cysteine and the closing phenylalanine or tryptophan. Each record gives: V gene, J gene, clone size, D gene, CDR3 DNA, CDR3 protein. D genes are given only for firm matches. Not all rows give a size; the values are once, few, many and, for expanded clones, a class.

>TRBV30|TRBJ2-3|-|TRBD1
TGTGCCTGGAGTGAACAGGGGGTGTCAGATACGCAGTATTTT
CAWSEQGVSDTQYF
>TRBV4-1|TRBJ2-2|-|TRBD2
TGCGCCAGCAGCCAAGCGGGAGGGAGGACCGGGGAGCTGTTTTTT
CASSQAGGRTGELFF
>TRBV7-9|TRBJ2-1|-|-
TGTGCCAGCAGCAAAAGCGCGGGCCTTCAATCCTACAATGAGCAGTTCTTC
CASSKSAGLQSYNEQFF
>TRBV5-4|TRBJ2-3|-|TRBD1
TGTGCCAGCAGCGTACCGGGACAGGGAATGGATACGCAGTATTTT
CASSVPGQGMDTQYF
>TRBV27|TRBJ1-5|-|TRBD1
TGTGCCAGCAGTTTATCGGGACAGGGTGATTACCAGCCCCAGCATTTT
CASSLSGQGDYQPQHF
>TRBV6-5|TRBJ2-2|once|-
TGTGCCAGCAGCCCAGTACAGGGATACACCGGGGAGCTGTTTTTT
CASSPVQGYTGELFF
>TRBV7-6|TRBJ2-2|-|TRBD1
TGTGCCAGCAGCTTAGCTGGGGACAGGGGAGGGGCCTCAAACACCGGGGAGCTGTTTTTT
CASSLAGDRGGASNTGELFF
>TRBV7-3|TRBJ2-5|once|TRBD2
TGTGCCAGCAGTCGGGGCCAGGGGGGGACTAGCGGAGAGACCCAGTACTTC
CASSRGQGGTSGETQYF
>TRBV19|TRBJ1-1|-|TRBD1
TGTGCCAGTAGTATCACAGGGGTTGTCACTGAAGCTTTCTTT
CASSITGVVTEAFF
>TRBV10-3|TRBJ2-1|-|TRBD2
TGTGCCATCAGTGACCCCGGGACTAGCGGGAGGGGCAGCTCCTACAATGAGCAGTTCTTC
CAISDPGTSGRGSSYNEQFF
>TRBV30|TRBJ1-1|-|-
TGTGCCTGGAGCCCAACGTTGGGGGGGACTGAAGCTTTCTTT
CAWSPTLGGTEAFF
>TRBV9|TRBJ2-1|-|TRBD2
TGTGCCAGCAGCGTAGAAACTAGCGGGAGCCGAGTAGGGCAGTTCTTC
CASSVETSGSRVGQFF
>TRBV6-4|TRBJ1-5|-|-
TGTGCCAACAGTGATAGGGGTCCCCAGGGACTGATATATAGCAATCAGCCCCAGCATTTT
CANSDRGPQGLIYSNQPQHF
>TRBV21-1|TRBJ2-3|-|-
TGTGCCAGCAGCAACTCGGAGCACACAGATACGCAGTATTTT
CASSNSEHTDTQYF
>TRBV27|TRBJ2-1|-|TRBD1
TGTGCCAGCAGTACCCGGACAGGGTTCCTTTACAATGAGCAGTTCTTC
CASSTRTGFLYNEQFF
>TRBV5-4|TRBJ2-2|-|-
TGTGCCAGCAAGGGGCAGGGGAGAACCGGGGAGCTGTTTTTT
CASKGQGRTGELFF
>TRBV5-6|TRBJ2-1|-|TRBD1
TGTGCCAGCAGCGGGGGTAGCGGGACAGGGGAAGGGAATGAGCAGTTCTTC
CASSGGSGTGEGNEQFF
>TRBV10-3|TRBJ2-5|-|-
TGTGCCATCAGTCCGGGCCTAGGGGCCCAAGAGACCCAGTACTTC
CAISPGLGAQETQYF
>TRBV6-5|TRBJ1-1|-|TRBD1
TGTGCCAGCAGTGTAACAGGGGGAACTGAAGCTTTCTTT
CASSVTGGTEAFF
>TRBV30|TRBJ2-7|-|TRBD1
TGTGCCTGGAGTGTATTGCGTTCGAAGACAGGGGTGTACGAGCAGTACTTC
CAWSVLRSKTGVYEQYF
>TRBV20-1|TRBJ1-1|-|-
TGCAGTGCTAGGAGCACTGAAGCTTTCTTT
CSARSTEAFF
>TRBV19|TRBJ2-5|-|TRBD1
TGTGCCAGTAGTAGCCGGAGATACGACAGGGCCCAAGAGACCCAGTACTTC
CASSSRRYDRAQETQYF
>TRBV28|TRBJ2-1|-|-
TGTGCCAGCAGCCTAGGACTCTTCTCCCATGAGCAGTTCTTC
CASSLGLFSHEQFF
>TRBV5-6|TRBJ2-1|-|-
TGTGCCAGCAGCGCGAGACAGCCGATCTCCTACAATGAGCAGTTCTTC
CASSARQPISYNEQFF
>TRBV28|TRBJ2-3|-|TRBD1
TGTGCCAGCAGTTTCTCGGGACAGGGGATCGAAGATACGCAGTATTTT
CASSFSGQGIEDTQYF
>TRBV9|TRBJ2-2|-|TRBD2
TGTGCCAGCAGCGAGCGGGGACTAGCGGGAGGAGGGACCGGGGAGCTGTTTTTT
CASSERGLAGGGTGELFF
>TRBV9|TRBJ1-2|-|-
TGTGCCAGCAGCGTACCGGGACACAACGAAGGCTACACCTTC
CASSVPGHNEGYTF
>TRBV5-6|TRBJ2-7|-|TRBD2
TGTGCCAGCAGCTTGTCCGGGGGGGTTGGAGAGCAGTACTTC
CASSLSGGVGEQYF